The rows below give T cell receptor beta chains drawn from one sample of a study of T cell changes during pregnancy in multiple sclerosis. Sequencing used immunoSEQ multiplex PCR; TCRdb keeps in-frame clones, though not all of them. This table has approximately 51,000 clones, roughly 92% appearing once. This material consisted of CD4+ T cells from peripheral blood mononuclear cells, taken in the second trimester of pregnancy. All receptors come from a female donor with multiple sclerosis, enrolled in a pregnancy study. CDR3s leave out the opening cysteine and the closing phenylalanine or tryptophan.

V,CDR3
TRBV5-6,ASSPWDRYSYEQY
TRBV28,ASSPTSRGRTEAF
TRBV6-5,ASRLDYNSNQPQH
TRBV7-2,ASSLTGGSNQPQH
TRBV6-5,ASSYTTGPYEQY
TRBV5-1,ASSTSGGGGEQY
TRBV7-7,ASSFGQFSH
TRBV7-3,ASSLEGHSTAF
TRBV18,ASSPSRAGRGEQY
TRBV7-2,ASSLARQGAPTNEKLF
TRBV6-5,ASSYTDRSGYT
TRBV7-2,ASSLAPGIYEQY
TRBV7-9,ASSLDSRGYT
TRBV10-3,AISPDRGEAEAF
TRBV25-1,ASSEYRNRANEKLF
TRBV5-4,ASSPGQGAGEKLF
TRBV21-1,ASSSRVASGGACTDTQY
TRBV9,ASSVVGGYGYT
TRBV4-1,ASSQWGDLISYEQY
TRBV2,ASSDLVYGTGELF
TRBV9,ASSVLVSGNEQF
TRBV7-2,ASSWGQGTDTQY
TRBV5-5,ASSLAGQGSYEQY
TRBV11-2,ASSFGFRAGIETQY
TRBV11-3,ASSAGASGANVLT
TRBV4-1,ASSQIRGYEQF
TRBV2,ASSEQTNFSDEQF